This T cell receptor beta chain was recorded in a study of cytomegalovirus exposure and HLA in healthy donors. The PCR contained 60 Vbeta and 13 Jbeta primers. Assay used: immunoSEQ multiplex PCR; TCRdb lists only in-frame clones, some missing. The sample gives roughly 190,000 clones, approximately 81% of which show up once; around 3.9% is in the top ten. The CDR3 runs 15 residues. Trimming left V 3 bases short and J 4 bases short, with 13 bases between. From germline, CDR1 is MDHEN and CDR2 SYDVKM. The material sequenced was PBMCs. V usage is TRBV28 and J usage is TRBJ2-4; a weak D match, TRBD1 (6 bases). The source of this sequence is a man in his fifties in good health and CMV-seronegative. Written as DNA, the CDR3 is TGTGCCAGCAGTTTTTCGGACAGAACAAAAAACATTCAGTACTTC. This encodes CASSFSDRTKNIQYF.